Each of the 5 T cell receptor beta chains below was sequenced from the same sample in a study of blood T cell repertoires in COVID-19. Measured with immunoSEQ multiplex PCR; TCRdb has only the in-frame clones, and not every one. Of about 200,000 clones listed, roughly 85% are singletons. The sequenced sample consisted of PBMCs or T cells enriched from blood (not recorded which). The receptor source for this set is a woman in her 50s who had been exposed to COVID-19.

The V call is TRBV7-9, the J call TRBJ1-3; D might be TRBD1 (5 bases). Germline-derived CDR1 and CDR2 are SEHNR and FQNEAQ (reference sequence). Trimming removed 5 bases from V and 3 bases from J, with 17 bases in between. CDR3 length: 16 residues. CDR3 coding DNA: TGTGCCAGCAGCCAGCGGGAGGGGAGCTATGGAAACACCATATATTTT. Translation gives CASSQREGSYGNTIYF.

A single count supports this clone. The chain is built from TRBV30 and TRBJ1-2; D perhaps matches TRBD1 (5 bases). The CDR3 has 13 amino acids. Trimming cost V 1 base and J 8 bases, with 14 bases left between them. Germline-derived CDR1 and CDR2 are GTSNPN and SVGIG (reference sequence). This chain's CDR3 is CAWSGMGGSGYTF. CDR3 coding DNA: TGTGCCTGGAGTGGAATGGGGGGGAGCGGCTACACCTTC.

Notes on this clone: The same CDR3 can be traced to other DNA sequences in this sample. The CDR3 is CASSLGQGASEAFF. Here the CDR3 DNA reads TGTGCCAGCAGCCTTGGACAGGGGGCAAGTGAAGCTTTCTTT. The chain combines TRBV11-2 with TRBJ1-1, with 11 bases identical to TRBD1. The CDR3 runs to 14 residues. V lost 5 bases, J lost 7 bases, and 6 bases stayed unmatched. The germline CDR1 and CDR2 sequences are SGHAT and FQNNGV.

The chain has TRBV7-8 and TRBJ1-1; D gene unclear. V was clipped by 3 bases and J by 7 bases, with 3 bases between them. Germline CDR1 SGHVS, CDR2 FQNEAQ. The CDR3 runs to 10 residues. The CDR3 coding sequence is TGTGCCAGCAGCTTCGGTGAAGCTTTCTTT. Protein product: CASSFGEAFF. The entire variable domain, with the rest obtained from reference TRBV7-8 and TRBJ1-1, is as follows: GAGVSQSPRYKVAKRGQDVALRCDPISGHVSLFWYQQALGQGPEFLTYFQNEAQLDKSGLPSDRFFAERPEGSVSTLKIQRTQQEDSAVYLCASSFGEAFFGQGTRLTVV.

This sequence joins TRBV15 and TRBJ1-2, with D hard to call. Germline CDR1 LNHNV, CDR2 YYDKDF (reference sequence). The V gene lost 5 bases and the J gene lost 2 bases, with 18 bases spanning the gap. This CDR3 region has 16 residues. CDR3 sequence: CATSYGGGLHNYGYTF. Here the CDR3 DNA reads TGTGCCACCAGCTACGGTGGAGGGCTCCACAACTATGGCTACACCTTC.